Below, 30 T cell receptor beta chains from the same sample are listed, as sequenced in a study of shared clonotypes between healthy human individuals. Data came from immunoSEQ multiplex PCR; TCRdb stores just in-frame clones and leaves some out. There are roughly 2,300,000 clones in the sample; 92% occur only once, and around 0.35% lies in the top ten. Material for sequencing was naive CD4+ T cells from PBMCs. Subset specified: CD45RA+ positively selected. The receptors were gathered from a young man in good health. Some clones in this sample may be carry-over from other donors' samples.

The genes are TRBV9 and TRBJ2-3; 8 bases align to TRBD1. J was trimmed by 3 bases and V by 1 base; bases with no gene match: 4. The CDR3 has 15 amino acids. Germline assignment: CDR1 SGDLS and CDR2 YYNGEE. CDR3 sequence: CASSVLTGVTDTQYF. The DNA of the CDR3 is TGTGCCAGCAGCGTATTGACAGGGGTTACAGATACGCAGTATTTT. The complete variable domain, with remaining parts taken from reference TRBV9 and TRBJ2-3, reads DSGVTQTPKHLITATGQRVTLRCSPRSGDLSVYWYQQSLDQGLQFLIQYYNGEERAKGNILERFSAQQFPDLHSELNLSSLELGDSALYFCASSVLTGVTDTQYFGPGTRLTVL.

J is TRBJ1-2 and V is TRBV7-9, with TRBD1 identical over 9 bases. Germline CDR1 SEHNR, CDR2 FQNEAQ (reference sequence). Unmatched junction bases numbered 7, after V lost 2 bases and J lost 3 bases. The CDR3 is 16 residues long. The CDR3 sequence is CASSLSTGGADYGYTF. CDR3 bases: TGTGCCAGCAGCTTATCTACAGGGGGCGCGGACTATGGCTACACCTTC.

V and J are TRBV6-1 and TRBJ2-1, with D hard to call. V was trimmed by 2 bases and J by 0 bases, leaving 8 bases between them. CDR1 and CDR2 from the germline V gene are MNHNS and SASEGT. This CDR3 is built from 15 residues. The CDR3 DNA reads TGTGCCAGCAGTGAAATCCGGCCCTCCTACAATGAGCAGTTCTTC. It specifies CASSEIRPSYNEQFF.

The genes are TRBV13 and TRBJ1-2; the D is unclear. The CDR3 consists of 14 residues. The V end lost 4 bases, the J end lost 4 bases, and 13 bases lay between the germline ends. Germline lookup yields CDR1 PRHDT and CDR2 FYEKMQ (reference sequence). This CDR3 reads CASSSQEPFYGYTF. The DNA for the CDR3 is TGTGCCAGCAGCTCGCAGGAACCGTTCTATGGCTACACCTTC. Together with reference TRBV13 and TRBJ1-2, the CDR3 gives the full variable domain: AAGVIQSPRHLIKEKRETATLKCYPIPRHDTVYWYQQGPGQDPQFLISFYEKMQSDKGSIPDRFSAQQFSDYHSELNMSSLELGDSALYFCASSSQEPFYGYTFGSGTRLTVV.

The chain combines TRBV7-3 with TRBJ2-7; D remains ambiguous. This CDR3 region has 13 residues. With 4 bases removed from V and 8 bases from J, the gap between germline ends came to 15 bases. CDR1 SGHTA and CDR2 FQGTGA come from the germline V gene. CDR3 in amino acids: CASSSGPWVKQYF. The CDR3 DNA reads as TGTGCCAGCAGCTCCGGCCCGTGGGTCAAGCAGTACTTC.

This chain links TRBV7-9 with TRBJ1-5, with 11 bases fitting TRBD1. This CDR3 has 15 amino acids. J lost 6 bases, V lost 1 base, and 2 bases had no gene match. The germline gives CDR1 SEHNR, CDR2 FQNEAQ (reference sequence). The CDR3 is CASSLGTGGFQPQHF. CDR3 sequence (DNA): TGTGCCAGCAGCTTAGGGACAGGGGGCTTTCAGCCCCAGCATTTT.

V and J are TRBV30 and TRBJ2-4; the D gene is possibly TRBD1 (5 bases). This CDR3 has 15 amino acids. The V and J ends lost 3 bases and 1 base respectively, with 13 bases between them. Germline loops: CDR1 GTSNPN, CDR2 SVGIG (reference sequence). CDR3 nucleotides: TGTGCCTGGAGGGCAGCAGGGCGCGCCAAAAACATTCAGTACTTC. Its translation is CAWRAAGRAKNIQYF.

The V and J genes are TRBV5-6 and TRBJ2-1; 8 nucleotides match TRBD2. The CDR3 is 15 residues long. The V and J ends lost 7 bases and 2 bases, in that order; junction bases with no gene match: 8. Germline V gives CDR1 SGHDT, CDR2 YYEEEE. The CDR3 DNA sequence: TGTGCCAGCGGACAAGCGGGGGCCACCTACAATGAGCAGTTCTTC. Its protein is CASGQAGATYNEQFF.

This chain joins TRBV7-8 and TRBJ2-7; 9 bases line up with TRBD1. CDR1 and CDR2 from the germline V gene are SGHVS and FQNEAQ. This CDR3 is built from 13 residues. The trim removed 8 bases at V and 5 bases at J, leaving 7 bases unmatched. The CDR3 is CASGDRVPHEQYF. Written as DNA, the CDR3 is TGTGCCAGCGGGGACAGGGTCCCCCACGAGCAGTACTTC.

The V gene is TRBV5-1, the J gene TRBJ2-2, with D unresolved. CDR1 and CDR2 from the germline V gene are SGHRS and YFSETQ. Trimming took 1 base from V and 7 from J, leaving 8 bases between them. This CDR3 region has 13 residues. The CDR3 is CASSLTDFGELFF. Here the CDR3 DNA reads TGCGCCAGCAGCTTGACCGATTTCGGGGAGCTGTTTTTT.

The CDR3 is CASSLELTGGYYEQYF. The CDR3 DNA sequence: TGTGCCAGCAGCTTAGAGTTGACAGGGGGGTATTACGAGCAGTACTTC. This rearrangement joins TRBV11-2 to TRBJ2-7; 9 bases align to TRBD1. Germline CDR1 and CDR2: SGHAT and FQNNGV. The trim removed 0 bases at V and 4 bases at J, leaving 7 bases unmatched. This CDR3 region has 16 residues. Drawing the rest from reference TRBV11-2 and TRBJ2-7, the complete variable domain is EAGVAQSPRYKIIEKRQSVAFWCNPISGHATLYWYQQILGQGPKLLIQFQNNGVVDDSQLPKDRFSAERLKGVDSTLKIQPAKLEDSAVYLCASSLELTGGYYEQYFGPGTRLTVT.

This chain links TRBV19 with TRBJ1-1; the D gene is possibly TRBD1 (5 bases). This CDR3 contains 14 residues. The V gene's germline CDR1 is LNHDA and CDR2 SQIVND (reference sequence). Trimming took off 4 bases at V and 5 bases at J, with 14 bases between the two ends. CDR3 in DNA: TGTGCCAGTAGTAACAGGACGGTGGCGACTGAAGCTTTCTTT. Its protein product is CASSNRTVATEAFF.

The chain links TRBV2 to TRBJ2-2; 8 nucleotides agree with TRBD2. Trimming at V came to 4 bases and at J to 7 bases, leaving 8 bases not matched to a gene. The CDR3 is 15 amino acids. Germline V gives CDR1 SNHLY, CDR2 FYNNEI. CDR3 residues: CASSVGAGVGGELFF. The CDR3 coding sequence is TGTGCCAGCAGTGTTGGAGCGGGAGTGGGCGGGGAGCTGTTTTTT.

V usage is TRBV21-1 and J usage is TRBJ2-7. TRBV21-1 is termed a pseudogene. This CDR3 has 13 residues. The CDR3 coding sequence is TGTGCCAGCACTTGGGACCGGGACTACGAGCAGTACTTC. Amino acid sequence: CASTWDRDYEQYF.

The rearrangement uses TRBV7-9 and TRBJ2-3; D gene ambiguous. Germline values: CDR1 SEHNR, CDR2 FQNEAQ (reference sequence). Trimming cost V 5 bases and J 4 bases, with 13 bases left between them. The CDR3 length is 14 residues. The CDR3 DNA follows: TGTGCCAGCAGCCCAAGGCTACGGGCAGATACGCAGTATTTT. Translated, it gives CASSPRLRADTQYF.

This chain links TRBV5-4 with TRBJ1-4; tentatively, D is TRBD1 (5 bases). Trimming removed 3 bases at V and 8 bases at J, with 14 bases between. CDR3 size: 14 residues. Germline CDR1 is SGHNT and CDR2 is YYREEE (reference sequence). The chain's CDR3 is CASSSRGTREKLFF. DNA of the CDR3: TGTGCCAGCAGCTCCCGGGGGACCCGAGAAAAACTGTTTTTT.

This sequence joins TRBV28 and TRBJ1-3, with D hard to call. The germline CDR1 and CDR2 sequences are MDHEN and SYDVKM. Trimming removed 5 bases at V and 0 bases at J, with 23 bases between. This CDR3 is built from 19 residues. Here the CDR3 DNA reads TGTGCCAGCAGTCCCCCGGGCGTGGAAAGGTCCCGCTCTGGAAACACCATATATTTT. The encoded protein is CASSPPGVERSRSGNTIYF.

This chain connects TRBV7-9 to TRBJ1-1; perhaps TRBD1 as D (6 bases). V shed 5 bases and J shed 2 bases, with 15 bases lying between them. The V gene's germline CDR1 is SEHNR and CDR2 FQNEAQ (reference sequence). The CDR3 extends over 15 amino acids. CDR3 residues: CASSNPGGRNTEAFF. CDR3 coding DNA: TGTGCCAGCAGCAACCCGGGGGGGCGAAACACTGAAGCTTTCTTT.

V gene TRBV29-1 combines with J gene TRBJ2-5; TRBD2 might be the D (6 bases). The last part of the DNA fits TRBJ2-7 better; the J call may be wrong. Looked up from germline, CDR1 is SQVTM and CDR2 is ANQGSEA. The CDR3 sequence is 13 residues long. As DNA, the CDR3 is TGCAGCGTTGAAGTGCTGGGCGGGACCGAGCAGTACTTC. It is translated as CSVEVLGGTEQYF.

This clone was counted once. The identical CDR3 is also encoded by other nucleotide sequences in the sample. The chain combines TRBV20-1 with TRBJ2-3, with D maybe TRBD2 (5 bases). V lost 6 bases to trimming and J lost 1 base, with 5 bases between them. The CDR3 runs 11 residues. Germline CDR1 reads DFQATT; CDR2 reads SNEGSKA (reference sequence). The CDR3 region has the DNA TGCAGTGCGGGAGGCACAGATACGCAGTATTTT. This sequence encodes CSAGGTDTQYF.

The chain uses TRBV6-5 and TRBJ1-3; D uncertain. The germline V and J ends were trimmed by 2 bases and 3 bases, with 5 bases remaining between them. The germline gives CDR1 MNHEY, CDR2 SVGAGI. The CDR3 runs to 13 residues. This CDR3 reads CASSYLSGNTIYF. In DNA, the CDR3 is TGTGCCAGCAGTTACCTAAGTGGAAACACCATATATTTT.

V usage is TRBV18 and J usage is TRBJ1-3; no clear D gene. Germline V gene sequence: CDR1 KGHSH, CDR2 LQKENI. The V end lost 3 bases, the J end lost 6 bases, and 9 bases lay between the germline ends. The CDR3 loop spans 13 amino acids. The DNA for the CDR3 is TGTGCCAGCTCACCCGCATCAAAAAACACCATATATTTT. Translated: CASSPASKNTIYF.

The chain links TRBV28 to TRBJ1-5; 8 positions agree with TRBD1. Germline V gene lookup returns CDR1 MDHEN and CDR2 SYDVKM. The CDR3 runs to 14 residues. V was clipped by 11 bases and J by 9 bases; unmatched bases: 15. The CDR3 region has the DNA TGTGCCGGAGGCGTACAGGGGGTGGGTGGGCCCCAGCATTTT. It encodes CAGGVQGVGGPQHF.

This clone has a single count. CDR3 in amino acids: CASTLGTSPPDTQYF. In DNA, the CDR3 is TGTGCCAGCACTCTGGGAACTAGCCCCCCAGATACGCAGTATTTT. V usage is TRBV7-9 and J usage is TRBJ2-3, with a tentative D call TRBD2 (6 bases). CDR1 is SEHNR and CDR2 is FQNEAQ in the germline V gene (reference sequence). Trimming pared 7 bases from V and 4 bases from J, leaving 18 bases between. This CDR3 region has 15 residues.

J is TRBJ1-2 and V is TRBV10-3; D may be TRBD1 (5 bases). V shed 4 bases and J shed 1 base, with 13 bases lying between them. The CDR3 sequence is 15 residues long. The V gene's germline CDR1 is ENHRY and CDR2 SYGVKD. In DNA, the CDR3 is TGTGCCATCAGTGTCGCCCAGGGCCTTAACTATGGCTACACCTTC. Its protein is CAISVAQGLNYGYTF.

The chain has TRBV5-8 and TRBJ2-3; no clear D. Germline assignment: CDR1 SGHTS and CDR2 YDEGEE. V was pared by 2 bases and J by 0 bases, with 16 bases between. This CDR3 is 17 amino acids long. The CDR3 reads CASSLPLNPSSTDTQYF. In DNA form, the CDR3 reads TGTGCCAGCAGCTTACCCCTAAACCCTAGTAGCACAGATACGCAGTATTTT.

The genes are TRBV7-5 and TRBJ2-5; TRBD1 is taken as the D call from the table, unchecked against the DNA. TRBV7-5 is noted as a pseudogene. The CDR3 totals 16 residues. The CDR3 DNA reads TGTGTCAGAAGCCCCGTCTTGGCGACCACACAGGAGACCCAGTACTTC. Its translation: CVRSPVLATTQETQYF.

CDR3 DNA sequence: TGTGCCACCTTGGACAGGACCTCCTACGAGCAGTACTTC. It is translated as CATLDRTSYEQYF. This rearrangement joins TRBV28 to TRBJ2-7; 7 bases map to TRBD1. CDR1 MDHEN and CDR2 SYDVKM come from the germline V gene. The J segment lost 0 bases and the V segment lost 10 bases, leaving 6 bases of the junction unmatched. This CDR3 contains 13 residues.

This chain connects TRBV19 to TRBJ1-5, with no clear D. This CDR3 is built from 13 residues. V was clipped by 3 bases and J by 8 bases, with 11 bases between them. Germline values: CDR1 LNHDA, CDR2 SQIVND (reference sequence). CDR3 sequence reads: CASSITRWEPQHF. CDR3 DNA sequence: TGTGCCAGTAGTATTACTCGTTGGGAGCCCCAGCATTTT. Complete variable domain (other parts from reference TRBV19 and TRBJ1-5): DGGITQSPKYLFRKEGQNVTLSCEQNLNHDAMYWYRQDPGQGLRLIYYSQIVNDFQKGDIAEGYSVSREKKESFPLTVTSAQKNPTAFYLCASSITRWEPQHFGDGTRLSIL.

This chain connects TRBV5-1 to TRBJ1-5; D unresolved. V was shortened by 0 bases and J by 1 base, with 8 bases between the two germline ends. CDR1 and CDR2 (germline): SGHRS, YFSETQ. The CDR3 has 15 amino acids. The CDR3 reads CASSLAGLSNQPQHF. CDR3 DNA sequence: TGCGCCAGCAGCTTGGCCGGGCTGAGCAATCAGCCCCAGCATTTT.